This T cell receptor (beta chain) was sequenced for a study of regulatory T cells in long-lasting Graves disease. Overall study context: Graves' patients with a new diagnosis had received antithyroid drugs under 3 months. General study findings and limits: Thyroid tissue was not studied; only peripheral blood was.

The time point was: newly diagnosed GD, antithyroid drugs for less than 3 months. Making the TCR library involved RNA that had been extracted from PBMCs. Relying on iRepertoire HTBI primers and Arm-PCR of CDR3 regions, the team built TCR beta libraries. Authors' analysis steps: Identification of gene segments yielded more than 60 TRBV and about 14 TRBJ across samples. From the multiplex PCR reads, TCRdb called clonotypes with MiXCR, one entry per CDR3 protein. TCRdb, rather than the study authors, made the V and J calls. Altogether 320,000 or so distinct CDR3 sequences are present, 18% being singletons, with the ten largest covering less than 40%. V shed 2 bases, J shed 1 base, and the junction held 7 bases outside the gene matches. This CDR3 spans 17 amino acids. Germline lookup yields CDR1 PRHDT and CDR2 FYEKMQ (reference sequence). This clonotype turned up a few times. What it binds is not known.

The sample in question was peripheral blood mononuclear cells (PBMCs), obtained at new diagnosis, from a patient treated with antithyroid drugs. V and J are TRBV13 and TRBJ2-7; 11 bases map to TRBD1. The clonotype originates from a female donor with Graves disease. The CDR3 reads CASSLRGTGGLSYEQYF. CDR3 bases: TGTGCCAGCAGCTTACGAGGGACAGGGGGTTTATCCTACGAGCAGTACTTC.